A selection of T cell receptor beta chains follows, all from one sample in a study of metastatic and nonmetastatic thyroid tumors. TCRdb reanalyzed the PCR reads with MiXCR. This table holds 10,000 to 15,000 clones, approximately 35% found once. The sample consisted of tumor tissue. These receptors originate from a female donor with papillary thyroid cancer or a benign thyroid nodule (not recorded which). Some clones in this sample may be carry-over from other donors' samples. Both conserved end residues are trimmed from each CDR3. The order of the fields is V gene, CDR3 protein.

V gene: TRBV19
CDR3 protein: ASSLTGTGNQPQH

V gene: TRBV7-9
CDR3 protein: ASSLGGRSPDTQY

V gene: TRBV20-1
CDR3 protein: SARGQGDRTRNKNIQY

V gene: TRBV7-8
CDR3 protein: ASSPGGWAGGSPLH

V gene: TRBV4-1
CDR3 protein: ASSQGLRGQIYNEQF

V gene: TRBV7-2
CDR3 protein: ASSLAGGLNTQY

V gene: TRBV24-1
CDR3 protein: ATSDLVTGELF

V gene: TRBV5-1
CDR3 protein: ASSLVLQGGYGYT

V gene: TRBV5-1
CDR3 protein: ASSPGHGDSNQPQH

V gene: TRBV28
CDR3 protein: ASSLVEGRNEQY

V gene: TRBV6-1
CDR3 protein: ASSPSYNEQF

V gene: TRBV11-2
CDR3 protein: ASSLGRVGYGYT

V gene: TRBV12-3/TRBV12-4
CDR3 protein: ASSLSGDRSYGYT

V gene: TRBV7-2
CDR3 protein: ASSLAMARTRDTQY